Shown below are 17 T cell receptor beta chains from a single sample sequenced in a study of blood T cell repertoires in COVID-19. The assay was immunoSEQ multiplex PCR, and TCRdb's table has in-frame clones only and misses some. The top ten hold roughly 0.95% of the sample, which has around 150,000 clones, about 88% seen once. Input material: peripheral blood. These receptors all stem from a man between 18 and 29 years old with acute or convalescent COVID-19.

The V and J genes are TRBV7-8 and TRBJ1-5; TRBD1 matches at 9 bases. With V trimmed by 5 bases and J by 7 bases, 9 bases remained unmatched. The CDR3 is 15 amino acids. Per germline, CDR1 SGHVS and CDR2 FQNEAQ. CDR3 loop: CASSPHGTGNQPQHF. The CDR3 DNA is TGTGCCAGCAGCCCACACGGGACAGGGAACCAGCCCCAGCATTTT.

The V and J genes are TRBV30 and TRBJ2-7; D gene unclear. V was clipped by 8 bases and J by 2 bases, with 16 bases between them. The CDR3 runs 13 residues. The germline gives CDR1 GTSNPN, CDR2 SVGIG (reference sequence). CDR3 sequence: CALSGFQAYEQYF. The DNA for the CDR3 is TGTGCCCTCTCTGGATTTCAGGCCTACGAGCAGTACTTC.

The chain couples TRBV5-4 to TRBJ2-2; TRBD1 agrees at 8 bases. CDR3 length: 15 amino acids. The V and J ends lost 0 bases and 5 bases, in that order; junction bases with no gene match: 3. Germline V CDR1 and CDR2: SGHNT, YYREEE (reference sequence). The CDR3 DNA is TGTGCCAGCAGCTTGGGGACAGGGAGTACCGGGGAGCTGTTTTTT. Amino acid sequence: CASSLGTGSTGELFF.

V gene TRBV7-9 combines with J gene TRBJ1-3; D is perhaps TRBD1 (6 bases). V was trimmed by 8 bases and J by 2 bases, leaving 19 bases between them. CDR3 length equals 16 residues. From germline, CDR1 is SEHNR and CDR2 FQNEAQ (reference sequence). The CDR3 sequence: CASGGAKGWAGNTIYF. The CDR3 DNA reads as TGTGCCAGCGGGGGCGCGAAAGGTTGGGCTGGAAACACCATATATTTT.

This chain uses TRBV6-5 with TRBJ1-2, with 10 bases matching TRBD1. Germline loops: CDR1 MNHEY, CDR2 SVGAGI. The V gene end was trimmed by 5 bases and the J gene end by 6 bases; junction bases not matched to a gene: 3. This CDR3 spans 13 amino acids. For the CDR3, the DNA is TGTGCCAGCAGTCGACAGGGGGCGAATGGCTACACCTTC. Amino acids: CASSRQGANGYTF.

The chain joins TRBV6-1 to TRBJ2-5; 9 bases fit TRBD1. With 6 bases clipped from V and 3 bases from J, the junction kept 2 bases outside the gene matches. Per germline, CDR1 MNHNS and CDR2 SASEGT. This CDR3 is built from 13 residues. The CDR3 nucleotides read TGTGCCAGCAGAACAGGGGGCGAAGAGACCCAGTACTTC. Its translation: CASRTGGEETQYF.

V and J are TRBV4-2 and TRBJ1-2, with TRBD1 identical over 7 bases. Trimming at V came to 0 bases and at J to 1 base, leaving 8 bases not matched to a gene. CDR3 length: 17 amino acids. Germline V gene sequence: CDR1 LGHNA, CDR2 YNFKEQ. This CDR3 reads CASSQEQKTGSNYGYTF. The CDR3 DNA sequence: TGTGCCAGCAGCCAAGAACAAAAGACAGGGAGTAACTATGGCTACACCTTC.

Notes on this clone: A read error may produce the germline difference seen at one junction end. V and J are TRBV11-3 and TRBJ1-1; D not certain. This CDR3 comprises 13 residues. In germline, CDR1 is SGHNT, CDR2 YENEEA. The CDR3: CASSLDGNTEAFF. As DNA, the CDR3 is TGTGCCAGCAGCCTAGACGGGAACACTGAAGCTTTCTTT.

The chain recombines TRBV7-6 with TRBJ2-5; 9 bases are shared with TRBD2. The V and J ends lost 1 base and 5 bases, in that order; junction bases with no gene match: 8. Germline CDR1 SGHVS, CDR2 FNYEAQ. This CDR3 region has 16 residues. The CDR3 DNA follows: TGTGCCAGCAGCTTAGAACGGCGGGGGGGCTGGGAGACCCAGTACTTC. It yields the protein CASSLERRGGWETQYF.

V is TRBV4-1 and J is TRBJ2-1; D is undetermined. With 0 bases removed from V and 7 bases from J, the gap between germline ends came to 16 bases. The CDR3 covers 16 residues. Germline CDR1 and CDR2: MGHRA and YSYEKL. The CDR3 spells CASSQDTQVGLNEQFF. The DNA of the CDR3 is TGCGCCAGCAGCCAAGATACGCAGGTGGGTCTGAATGAGCAGTTCTTC.

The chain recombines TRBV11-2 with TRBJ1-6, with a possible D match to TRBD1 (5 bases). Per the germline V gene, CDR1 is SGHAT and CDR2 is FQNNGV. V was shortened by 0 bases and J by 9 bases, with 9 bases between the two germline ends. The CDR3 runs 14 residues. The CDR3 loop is CASSLEQGLSPLHF. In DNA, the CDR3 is TGTGCCAGCAGCTTAGAGCAGGGTCTTTCACCCCTCCACTTT. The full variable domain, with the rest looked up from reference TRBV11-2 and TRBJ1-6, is EAGVAQSPRYKIIEKRQSVAFWCNPISGHATLYWYQQILGQGPKLLIQFQNNGVVDDSQLPKDRFSAERLKGVDSTLKIQPAKLEDSAVYLCASSLEQGLSPLHFGNGTRLTVT.

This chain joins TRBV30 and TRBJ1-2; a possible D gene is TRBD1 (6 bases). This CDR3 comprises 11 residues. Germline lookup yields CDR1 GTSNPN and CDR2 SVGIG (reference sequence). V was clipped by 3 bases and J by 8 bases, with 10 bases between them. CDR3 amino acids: CAWSTGLGYTF. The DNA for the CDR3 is TGTGCCTGGAGCACAGGGCTCGGCTACACCTTC.

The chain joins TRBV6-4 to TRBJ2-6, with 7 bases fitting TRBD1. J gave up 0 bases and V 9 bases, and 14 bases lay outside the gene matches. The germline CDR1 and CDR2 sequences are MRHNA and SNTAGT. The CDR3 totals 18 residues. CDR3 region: CARTPARDRGSGANVLTF. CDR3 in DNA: TGTGCCAGGACCCCAGCCCGGGACAGAGGCTCTGGGGCCAACGTCCTGACTTTC.

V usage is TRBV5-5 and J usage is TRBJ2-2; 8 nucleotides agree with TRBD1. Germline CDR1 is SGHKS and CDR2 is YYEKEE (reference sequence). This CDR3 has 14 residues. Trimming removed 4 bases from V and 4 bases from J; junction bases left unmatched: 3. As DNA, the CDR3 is TGTGCCAGCAGCCCAGGGGGCTCCACCGGGGAGCTGTTTTTT. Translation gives CASSPGGSTGELFF.

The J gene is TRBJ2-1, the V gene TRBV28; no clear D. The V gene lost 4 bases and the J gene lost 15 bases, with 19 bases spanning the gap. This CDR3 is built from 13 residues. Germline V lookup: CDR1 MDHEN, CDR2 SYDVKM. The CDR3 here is CASSSKVQFRLFF. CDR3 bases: TGTGCCAGCAGTTCAAAAGTACAGTTCCGTTTGTTCTTC. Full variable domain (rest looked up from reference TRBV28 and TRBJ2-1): DVKVTQSSRYLVKRTGEKVFLECVQDMDHENMFWYRQDPGLGLRLIYFSYDVKMKEKGDIPEGYSVSREKKERFSLILESASTNQTSMYLCASSSKVQFRLFFGPGTRLTVL.

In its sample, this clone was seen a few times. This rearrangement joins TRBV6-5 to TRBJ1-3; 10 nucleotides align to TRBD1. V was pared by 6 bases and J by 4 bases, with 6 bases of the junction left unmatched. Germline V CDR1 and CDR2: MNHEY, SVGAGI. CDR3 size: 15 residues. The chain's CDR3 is CASRPGTGAGNTIYF. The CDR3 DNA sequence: TGTGCCAGCAGACCCGGGACAGGGGCGGGAAACACCATATATTTT.

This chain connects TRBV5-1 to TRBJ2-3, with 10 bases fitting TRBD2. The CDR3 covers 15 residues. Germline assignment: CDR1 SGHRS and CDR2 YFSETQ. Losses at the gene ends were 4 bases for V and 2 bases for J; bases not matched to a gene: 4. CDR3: CASSRTSGITDTQYF. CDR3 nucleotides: TGCGCCAGCAGCCGGACTAGCGGAATCACAGATACGCAGTATTTT.